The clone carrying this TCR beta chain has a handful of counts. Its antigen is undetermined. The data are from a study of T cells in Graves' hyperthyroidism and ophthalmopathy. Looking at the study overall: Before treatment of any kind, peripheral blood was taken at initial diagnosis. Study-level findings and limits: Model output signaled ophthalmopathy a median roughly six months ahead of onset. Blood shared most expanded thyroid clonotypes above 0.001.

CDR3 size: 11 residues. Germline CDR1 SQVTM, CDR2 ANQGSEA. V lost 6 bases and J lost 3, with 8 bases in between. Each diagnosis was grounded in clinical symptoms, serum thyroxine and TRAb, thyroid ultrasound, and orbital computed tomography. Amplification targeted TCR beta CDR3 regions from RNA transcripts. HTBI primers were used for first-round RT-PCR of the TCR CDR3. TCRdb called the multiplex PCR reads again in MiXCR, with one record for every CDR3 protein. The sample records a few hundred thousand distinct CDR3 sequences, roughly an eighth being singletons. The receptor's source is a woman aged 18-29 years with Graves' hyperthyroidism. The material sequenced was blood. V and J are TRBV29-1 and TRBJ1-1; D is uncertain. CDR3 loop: CSVNRDTEAFF. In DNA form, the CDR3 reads TGCAGCGTGAATAGGGACACTGAAGCTTTCTTT.